Described below is a single TCR beta chain sequence and its context. Antigen unknown. Donation came from healthy HIV-negative adults that had no recent acute infections or vaccinations. The V end lost 6 bases, the J end lost 0 bases, and 15 bases lay between the germline ends. The CDR3 spans 16 residues. Germline values: CDR1 MNHEY, CDR2 SMNVEV (reference sequence). These data come from a study of shared clonotypes between healthy human individuals. Findings of the study overall: Memory subsets had estimated richness that was generally smaller than that of naive subsets.

TCRdb's table, derived via immunoSEQ multiplex PCR, lists solely in-frame clones and lacks some. Among roughly 2.6 million clones listed, around nine tenths were seen once. Source material: naive CD4+ T cells sorted from blood. As for subset: CD45RA+ positively selected. The receptor was derived from a man younger than 30 in good health. The J gene is TRBJ2-1, the V gene TRBV27; the D gene is possibly TRBD1 (5 bases). CDR3 coding DNA: TGTGCCAGCAGCTTAAGGGGCCCCGCCTCCTACAATGAGCAGTTCTTC. Translating gives CASSLRGPASYNEQFF.